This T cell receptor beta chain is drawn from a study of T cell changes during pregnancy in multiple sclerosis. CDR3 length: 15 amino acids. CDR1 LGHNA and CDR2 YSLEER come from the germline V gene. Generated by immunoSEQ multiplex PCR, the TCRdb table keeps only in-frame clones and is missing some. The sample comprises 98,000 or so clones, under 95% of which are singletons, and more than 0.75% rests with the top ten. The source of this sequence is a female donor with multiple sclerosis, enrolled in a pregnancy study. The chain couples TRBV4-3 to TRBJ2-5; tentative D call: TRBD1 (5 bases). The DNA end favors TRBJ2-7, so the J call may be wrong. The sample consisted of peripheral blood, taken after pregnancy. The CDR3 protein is CASSQDLYRFYEQYF. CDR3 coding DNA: TGCGCCAGCAGCCAAGATCTGTACAGGTTCTACGAGCAGTACTTC.